The 11 T cell receptor beta chains below all came from one sample that was sequenced in a study of blood T cell repertoires in COVID-19. TCRdb keeps only in-frame clones here, not all; method: immunoSEQ multiplex PCR. The sample includes over 80,000 clones, about 80% of them seen just once. The sequenced sample was peripheral blood. The origin of the receptors is a woman between 50 and 59 years old with acute or convalescent COVID-19.

This clone was counted a few times. V and J are TRBV4-2 and TRBJ2-2, with D uncertain. CDR1 is LGHNA, CDR2 YNFKEQ, per germline. V dropped 4 bases and J dropped 4 bases, with 10 bases sitting between them. The CDR3 spans 14 residues. The CDR3 spells CASSPLSPTGELFF. The CDR3 DNA reads as TGTGCCAGCAGCCCCCTTAGCCCCACCGGGGAGCTGTTTTTT.

This clone turned up a few times. This chain joins TRBV6-5 and TRBJ1-3; a weak D match, TRBD1 (6 bases). V was shortened by 7 bases and J by 2 bases, with 12 bases between the two germline ends. Germline V gene lookup returns CDR1 MNHEY and CDR2 SVGAGI. This CDR3 region has 14 residues. CDR3 nucleotide sequence: TGTGCCAGCACTCGGGGGGCGGCTGGAAACACCATATATTTT. This translates into CASTRGAAGNTIYF.

The chain recombines TRBV3-1 (or the pseudogene TRBV3-2) with TRBJ2-5; TRBD1 matches 7 bases. Germline V gives CDR1 LGHDT, CDR2 YNNKEL (reference sequence). The CDR3 loop spans 15 amino acids. Trimming cost V 0 bases and J 9 bases; bases outside gene matches: 10. CDR3 sequence (DNA): TGTGCCAGCAGCCAAGATCTGACGGGCACAGGGGCCCAGTACTTC. Protein product: CASSQDLTGTGAQYF.

This chain links TRBV20-1 with TRBJ1-1, with D perhaps matching TRBD1 (6 bases). This CDR3 spans 14 amino acids. Trimming stripped 3 bases from V and 1 base from J, with 12 bases between. Germline V gene data show CDR1 as DFQATT and CDR2 as SNEGSKA (reference sequence). The CDR3 coding sequence is TGCAGTGCTAGTTACGGGGGGCCGAACACTGAAGCTTTCTTT. Protein sequence: CSASYGGPNTEAFF.

The V call is TRBV7-9, the J call TRBJ1-3; 9 nucleotides agree with TRBD1. The V segment lost 4 bases and the J segment 0 bases; nucleotides outside the gene matches: 7. From germline, CDR1 is SEHNR and CDR2 FQNEAQ (reference sequence). This CDR3 contains 17 residues. As DNA, the CDR3 is TGTGCCAGCAGCTCCAACAGGGGGCCCATCTCTGGAAACACCATATATTTT. Its protein product is CASSSNRGPISGNTIYF. Full variable domain (remainder filled in from reference TRBV7-9 and TRBJ1-3): DTGVSQNPRHKITKRGQNVTFRCDPISEHNRLYWYRQTLGQGPEFLTYFQNEAQLEKSRLLSDRFSAERPKGSFSTLEIQRTEQGDSAMYLCASSSNRGPISGNTIYFGEGSWLTVV.

The V gene is TRBV6-2 or TRBV6-3, the J gene TRBJ1-6; D perhaps matches TRBD1 (5 bases). The ends were cut back, 5 bases at V and 6 bases at J, with 11 bases in the middle. Germline V gene lookup returns CDR1 MNHEY and CDR2 SVGEGT. The CDR3 runs 14 residues. For the CDR3, the DNA is TGTGCCAGCAGTAAAGGGACTCTTAATTCACCCCTCCACTTT. This gives the protein CASSKGTLNSPLHF.

A remark on this clone: Sequence at one end of the junction differs from germline and may be a read error. This chain joins TRBV4-1 and TRBJ1-5, with TRBD1 identical over 10 bases. The CDR3 is 14 amino acids. Per germline, CDR1 MGHRA and CDR2 YSYEKL. This CDR3 is CASSQIGKGQGLNF. DNA for the CDR3: TGCGCCAGCAGCCAAATCGGGAAGGGACAGGGGCTCAATTTT.

The chain is built from TRBV12-3 or TRBV12-4 and TRBJ1-1; TRBD1 is a possible D gene (5 bases). Between the trimmed V and J ends, which lost 6 bases and 6 bases, there was a span of 14 bases. The CDR3 sequence is 13 residues long. The CDR3: CASRPNGGSEAFF. As DNA, the CDR3 is TGTGCCAGCAGACCTAACGGGGGATCTGAAGCTTTCTTT.

The rearrangement links TRBV6-6 to TRBJ2-7; 8 positions agree with TRBD2. This CDR3 spans 16 amino acids. The trim removed 6 bases at V and 3 bases at J, leaving 13 bases unmatched. CDR1 is MNHNY and CDR2 is SVGAGI in the germline V gene (reference sequence). The CDR3 nucleotides read TGTGCCAGCAGCCCCAGAATTAGCGGGGTGGTCTACGAGCAGTACTTC. Amino acid sequence: CASSPRISGVVYEQYF.

The V and J genes are TRBV4-3 and TRBJ2-5, with 11 bases fitting TRBD2. The V segment lost 3 bases and the J segment 5 bases; nucleotides outside the gene matches: 11. From germline, CDR1 is LGHNA and CDR2 YSLEER. The CDR3 is 17 residues long. The CDR3 sequence is CASSQRAIAGGRETQYF. The CDR3 region has the DNA TGCGCCAGCAGCCAGCGAGCGATAGCGGGGGGGCGGGAGACCCAGTACTTC.

The rearrangement links TRBV7-6 to TRBJ1-6; D might be TRBD1 (5 bases). Germline CDR1 reads SGHVS; CDR2 reads FNYEAQ. With 4 bases removed from V and 6 bases from J, the gap between germline ends came to 10 bases. The CDR3 totals 14 residues. The DNA for the CDR3 is TGTGCCAGCAGCTCGAGGCAGGGTAATTCACCCCTCCACTTT. This sequence encodes CASSSRQGNSPLHF.